This TCR beta chain derives from a study of early T cells in non-severe SARS-CoV-2 infection. This CDR3 spans 14 amino acids. Trimming removed 5 bases from V and 6 bases from J; junction bases left unmatched: 8. Germline CDR1 is SQVTM and CDR2 is ANQGSEA. From the 5' RACE reads, TCRdb called clonotypes with MiXCR, one entry per CDR3 protein. In the table there are under 70,000 distinct CDR3 sequences, roughly 5.5% of which are singletons. The sequence was collected from an adult who was a healthcare worker with PCR-confirmed SARS-CoV-2 infection or an uninfected control (not recorded which). Sequencing input: whole blood. The rearrangement uses TRBV29-1 and TRBJ1-4, with 8 bases identical to TRBD1. CDR3 in amino acids: CSVHTLDRDEKLFF. DNA for the CDR3: TGCAGCGTTCATACACTGGACAGGGATGAAAAACTGTTTTTT.